The clone carrying this T cell receptor (beta chain) has a single count. The antigen is not known. The data derive from a study of monozygotic twins with cystic fibrosis. Study context: Library input was 3 to 3.5 micrograms of fragmented DNA, with about 15 PCR cycles. Regarding the study as a whole: Low clonality (median around 0.0095) suggested a mostly naive repertoire.

V dropped 6 bases and J dropped 1 base, with 11 bases sitting between them. This CDR3 has 14 residues. Germline CDR1 MNHNS, CDR2 SASEGT. TCRdb keeps only in-frame clones here, not all; method: immunoSEQ multiplex PCR. The sample holds about 32,000 clones, roughly 90% seen once. The sequence was collected from a girl aged 2 to 9 with cystic fibrosis. Specimen: blood. This rearrangement joins TRBV6-1 to TRBJ2-3; D is undetermined. The CDR3 nucleotides are TGTGCCAGCAGGATCCTTATGGGCACAGATACGCAGTATTTT. This codes for CASRILMGTDTQYF.